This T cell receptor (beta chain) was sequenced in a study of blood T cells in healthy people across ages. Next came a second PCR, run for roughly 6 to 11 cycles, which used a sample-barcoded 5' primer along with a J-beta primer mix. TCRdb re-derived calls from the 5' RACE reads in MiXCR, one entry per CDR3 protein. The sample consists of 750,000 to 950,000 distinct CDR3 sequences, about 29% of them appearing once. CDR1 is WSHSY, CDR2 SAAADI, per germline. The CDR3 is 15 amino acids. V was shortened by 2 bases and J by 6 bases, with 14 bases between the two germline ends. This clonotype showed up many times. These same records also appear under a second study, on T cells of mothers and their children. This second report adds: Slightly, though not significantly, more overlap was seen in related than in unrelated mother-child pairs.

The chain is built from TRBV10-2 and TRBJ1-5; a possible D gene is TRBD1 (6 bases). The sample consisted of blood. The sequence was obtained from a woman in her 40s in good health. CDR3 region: CASSEPESRGQPQHF. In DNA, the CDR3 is TGCGCCAGCAGTGAGCCGGAATCCAGGGGTCAGCCCCAGCATTTT.